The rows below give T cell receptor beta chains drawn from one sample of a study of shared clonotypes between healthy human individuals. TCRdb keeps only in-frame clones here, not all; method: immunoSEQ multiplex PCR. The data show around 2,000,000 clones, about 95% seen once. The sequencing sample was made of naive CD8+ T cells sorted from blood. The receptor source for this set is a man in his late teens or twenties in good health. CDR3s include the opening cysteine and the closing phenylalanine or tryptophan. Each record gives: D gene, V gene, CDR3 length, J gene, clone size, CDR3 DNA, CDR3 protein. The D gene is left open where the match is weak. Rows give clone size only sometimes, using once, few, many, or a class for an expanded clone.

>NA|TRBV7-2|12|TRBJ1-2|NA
TGTGCCAGCAGCTTTACAGGGTATGGCTACACCTTC
CASSFTGYGYTF
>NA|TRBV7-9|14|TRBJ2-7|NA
TGTGCCAGCAGCTCCTCGACGAGCACCTACGAGCAGTACTTC
CASSSSTSTYEQYF
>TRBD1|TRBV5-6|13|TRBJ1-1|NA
TGTGCCAGCAGCGGGACTGACAGGGAAAAAGCTTTCTTT
CASSGTDREKAFF
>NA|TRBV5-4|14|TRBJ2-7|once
TGTGCCAGCAGCTTGGCCGTGGGTTCCTACGAGCAGTACTTC
CASSLAVGSYEQYF
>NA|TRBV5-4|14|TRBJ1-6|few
TGTGCCAGCAGCTTGGTGGAGTCCAATTCACCCCTCCACTTT
CASSLVESNSPLHF
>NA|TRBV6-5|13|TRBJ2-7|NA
TGTGCCAGCAGTTACTCTGGGGTGGGGGAGCAGTACTTC
CASSYSGVGEQYF
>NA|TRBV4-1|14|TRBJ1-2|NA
TGCGCCAGCAGCCAGACAGGAGCTAACTATGGCTACACCTTC
CASSQTGANYGYTF
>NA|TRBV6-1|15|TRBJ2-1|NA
TGTGCCAGCAGTGAAGGTCCGGGACGGGACAATGAGCAGTTCTTC
CASSEGPGRDNEQFF
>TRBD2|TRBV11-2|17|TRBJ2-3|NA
TGTGCCAGCAGCTTAGCCCGCAGCGGGGGGGCCGGAGATACGCAGTATTTT
CASSLARSGGAGDTQYF
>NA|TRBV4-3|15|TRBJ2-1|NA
TGCGCCAGCAGCCAAGTCGCGGACGGTGTTTTTGAGCAGTTCTTC
CASSQVADGVFEQFF
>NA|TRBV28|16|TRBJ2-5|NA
TGTGCCAGCAAAGATATACAGAGCCGATTAGAGGAGACCCAGTACTTC
CASKDIQSRLEETQYF
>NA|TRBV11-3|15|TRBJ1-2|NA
TGTGCCAGCAGCTTAGATATCGCCAGGAAGGGTGGCTACACCTTC
CASSLDIARKGGYTF
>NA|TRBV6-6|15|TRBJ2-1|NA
TGTGCCAGCAGTTACAACGGATACTCCTACAATGAGCAGTTCTTC
CASSYNGYSYNEQFF
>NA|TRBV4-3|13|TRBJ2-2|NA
TGCGCCAGCAGCCCCCCAAACACCGGGGAGCTGTTTTTT
CASSPPNTGELFF
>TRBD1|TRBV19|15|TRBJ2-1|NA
TGTGCCAGTAGTATAGTGGGACAGGGGGCAGGGGAGCAGTTCTTC
CASSIVGQGAGEQFF
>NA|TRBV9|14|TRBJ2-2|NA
TGTGCCAGCAGCGTAGTATCCTATACCGGGGAGCTGTTTTTT
CASSVVSYTGELFF
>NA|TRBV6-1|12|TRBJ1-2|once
TGTGCCAGCAGTGGACAGGTCTATGGCTACACCTTC
CASSGQVYGYTF
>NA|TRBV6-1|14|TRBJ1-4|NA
TGTGCCAGCACCGAGGGCGGCGAGAATGAAAAACTGTTTTTT
CASTEGGENEKLFF
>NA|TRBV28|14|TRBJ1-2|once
TGTGCCAGCAGTGTGGCAGGAGCTAACTATGGCTACACCTTC
CASSVAGANYGYTF
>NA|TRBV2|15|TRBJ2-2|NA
TGTGCCAGCAGTGGGGCCGTTTTGAACACCGGGGAGCTGTTTTTT
CASSGAVLNTGELFF
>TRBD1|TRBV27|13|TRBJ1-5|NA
TGTGCCAGCAGCTATGCGACAGGGTGGCCCCAGCATTTT
CASSYATGWPQHF
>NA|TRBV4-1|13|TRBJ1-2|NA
TGCGCCAGCAGCCCGACTACGAACTATGGCTACACCTTC
CASSPTTNYGYTF
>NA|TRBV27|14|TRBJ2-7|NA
TGTGCCAGCAGTCTAACAGGTCCGTCCTACGAGCAGTACTTC
CASSLTGPSYEQYF
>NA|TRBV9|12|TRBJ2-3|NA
TGTGCCAGCAGCGTCCAGACAGATACGCAGTATTTT
CASSVQTDTQYF